These 28 T cell receptor beta chains were sequenced from one sample in a study of cytomegalovirus exposure and HLA in healthy donors. Data came from immunoSEQ multiplex PCR; TCRdb stores just in-frame clones and leaves some out. The profile shows 260,000 or so clones, about 90% of them singletons. The specimen sequenced was PBMCs. The receptors shown here come from a woman between 25 and 40 years old in good health and CMV-seronegative.

V usage is TRBV7-3 and J usage is TRBJ2-2, with D maybe TRBD2 (6 bases). CDR1 is SGHTA and CDR2 is FQGTGA in the germline V gene. The CDR3 has 16 amino acids. The V end was cut by 6 bases, the J end by 2 bases, with 16 bases between. This chain's CDR3 is CASSFTGTPNTGELFF. As DNA, the CDR3 is TGTGCCAGCAGTTTCACCGGGACTCCAAACACCGGGGAGCTGTTTTTT.

The chain recombines TRBV5-6 with TRBJ2-1, with 10 bases identical to TRBD2. The CDR3 is 17 residues long. Germline V lookup: CDR1 SGHDT, CDR2 YYEEEE. The ends lost 0 bases at V and 9 bases at J; junction bases unmatched: 12. The CDR3: CASSLVRSGRTPGEQFF. In DNA form, the CDR3 reads TGTGCCAGCAGCTTGGTTCGTAGCGGGAGGACACCAGGTGAGCAGTTCTTC.

The V call is TRBV5-6, the J call TRBJ2-6; D uncertain. The germline V gene encodes CDR1 SGHDT and CDR2 YYEEEE. The CDR3 is made up of 14 amino acids. V lost 4 bases to trimming and J lost 4 bases, with 9 bases between them. The CDR3: CASSPGYGANVLTF. The CDR3 nucleotides read TGTGCCAGCAGCCCAGGTTACGGGGCCAACGTCCTGACTTTC.

J is TRBJ2-4 and V is TRBV7-9, with 7 positions matching TRBD1. Germline assignment: CDR1 SEHNR and CDR2 FQNEAQ (reference sequence). The CDR3 is made up of 17 amino acids. The V gene end was trimmed by 3 bases and the J gene end by 0 bases; junction bases not matched to a gene: 8. As DNA, the CDR3 is TGTGCCAGCAGCTTTCCAAGGACAGGACTAGCCAAAAACATTCAGTACTTC. It codes for CASSFPRTGLAKNIQYF. Complete variable domain (other parts from reference TRBV7-9 and TRBJ2-4): DTGVSQNPRHKITKRGQNVTFRCDPISEHNRLYWYRQTLGQGPEFLTYFQNEAQLEKSRLLSDRFSAERPKGSFSTLEIQRTEQGDSAMYLCASSFPRTGLAKNIQYFGAGTRLSVL.

DNA of the CDR3: TGTGCCAGCAGCTTTGGGGGGGTCTACGAGCAGTACTTC. This translates into CASSFGGVYEQYF. The V gene is TRBV11-2, the J gene TRBJ2-7, with 7 nucleotides matching TRBD2. V shed 3 bases, J shed 3 bases, and the junction held 2 bases outside the gene matches. The CDR3 has 13 amino acids. Germline CDR1 SGHAT, CDR2 FQNNGV.

The J gene is TRBJ2-2, the V gene TRBV11-2, with 8 bases matching TRBD1. The CDR3 extends over 16 amino acids. Germline V CDR1 and CDR2: SGHAT, FQNNGV. V was pared by 6 bases and J by 7 bases, with 13 bases of the junction left unmatched. The CDR3 DNA is TGTGCCAGCAGTCCGACAACCCCGACAGGGGACGGGGAGCTGTTTTTT. This sequence encodes CASSPTTPTGDGELFF.

V is TRBV5-1 and J is TRBJ2-3; TRBD2 agrees at 9 bases. With 2 bases clipped from V and 0 bases from J, the junction kept 10 bases outside the gene matches. This CDR3 comprises 18 residues. Per germline, CDR1 SGHRS and CDR2 YFSETQ. Here the CDR3 reads CASSFIAGGRRSTDTQYF. CDR3 in DNA: TGCGCCAGCAGCTTTATCGCGGGAGGGCGTAGGAGCACAGATACGCAGTATTTT.

J is TRBJ2-2 and V is TRBV7-3; D uncertain. This CDR3 is built from 16 residues. From germline, CDR1 is SGHTA and CDR2 FQGTGA. Between the trimmed V and J ends, which lost 2 bases and 7 bases, there was a span of 17 bases. Here the CDR3 DNA reads TGTGCCAGCAGCTTAGGGCACAGTGGGTTGGTCGGGGAGCTGTTTTTT. This sequence encodes CASSLGHSGLVGELFF.

The chain's CDR3 is CASNRGVGDTQYF. The CDR3 bases are TGTGCCAGCAATAGAGGGGTTGGAGATACGCAGTATTTT. The V gene is TRBV27, the J gene TRBJ2-3; D tentatively reads TRBD1 or TRBD2 (5 bases each). V lost 7 bases and J 5 bases, leaving 13 bases between the germline ends. The CDR3 covers 13 residues. Germline-derived CDR1 and CDR2 are MNHEY and SMNVEV (reference sequence).

The V call is TRBV9, the J call TRBJ2-7; no clear D gene. Per germline, CDR1 SGDLS and CDR2 YYNGEE. The CDR3 is 12 amino acids. The germline V and J ends were trimmed by 4 bases and 3 bases, with 8 bases remaining between them. CDR3 amino acids: CASSTNHYEQYF. For the CDR3, the DNA is TGTGCCAGCAGCACAAACCACTACGAGCAGTACTTC.

V gene TRBV19 combines with J gene TRBJ2-7; unclear D gene. The CDR3 totals 13 residues. Trimming stripped 4 bases from V and 0 bases from J, with 7 bases between. Germline CDR1 LNHDA, CDR2 SQIVND (reference sequence). CDR3 in DNA: TGTGCCAGTAGTACATTGAGCTCCTACGAGCAGTACTTC. Translation gives CASSTLSSYEQYF.

The gene calls are TRBV27 and TRBJ2-5, with a weak D call TRBD2 (7 bases). Trimming cost V 2 bases and J 4 bases, with 14 bases left between them. The CDR3 consists of 15 residues. Germline V gene sequence: CDR1 MNHEY, CDR2 SMNVEV (reference sequence). CDR3 residues: CASSLVSGGAETQYF. The DNA of the CDR3 is TGTGCCAGCAGTTTAGTGAGTGGGGGGGCAGAGACCCAGTACTTC.

The V and J genes are TRBV4-3 and TRBJ2-7; 7 bases are a match to TRBD2. Germline CDR1 is LGHNA and CDR2 is YSLEER. The CDR3 runs 15 residues. V lost 0 bases to trimming and J lost 0 bases; unmatched junction nucleotides: 2. In DNA, the CDR3 is TGCGCCAGCAGCCAAGAGGGGACTACCTCCTACGAGCAGTACTTC. Translated, it gives CASSQEGTTSYEQYF.

In the case of this clone: Other DNA sequences in the sample encode the same CDR3. The chain carries TRBV29-1 and TRBJ2-7, with 9 nucleotides matching TRBD1. After removal of 6 bases from V and 1 base from J, the junction contained 1 base not matched to a gene. The CDR3 is 12 amino acids. CDR1 is SQVTM and CDR2 is ANQGSEA in the germline V gene. The CDR3: CSVGQGSYEQYF. For the CDR3, the DNA is TGCAGCGTGGGACAGGGTTCCTACGAGCAGTACTTC.

The rearrangement links TRBV10-3 to TRBJ2-1; D remains ambiguous. Looked up from germline, CDR1 is ENHRY and CDR2 is SYGVKD. CDR3 length: 14 residues. Trimming shortened V by 3 bases and J by 12 bases, and 18 bases separated the two germline ends. CDR3 protein: CAISDPDDSSGQFF. Here the CDR3 DNA reads TGTGCCATCAGTGACCCTGACGACTCATCGGGGCAGTTCTTC.

The CDR3 DNA sequence: TGTGCCAGCAGTGTCGGGGCAGGGAATTCAGATACGCAGTATTTT. This sequence encodes CASSVGAGNSDTQYF. The chain combines TRBV2 with TRBJ2-3; D is tentatively TRBD1 or TRBD2 (5 bases each). Trimming left V 4 bases short and J 4 bases short, with 15 bases between. Germline V gene sequence: CDR1 SNHLY, CDR2 FYNNEI. The CDR3 sequence is 15 residues long.

The chain couples TRBV7-8 to TRBJ2-1; D perhaps matches TRBD2 (5 bases). The CDR3 has 17 residues. V was trimmed by 1 base and J by 4 bases, leaving 17 bases between them. Germline loops: CDR1 SGHVS, CDR2 FQNEAQ. CDR3 nucleotides: TGTGCCAGCAGCTTAGTGCGGCGGGCAACCGTATACAATGAGCAGTTCTTC. Protein sequence: CASSLVRRATVYNEQFF.

The chain joins TRBV13 to TRBJ2-5; D is unresolved. The CDR3 covers 16 residues. The germline V gene has CDR1 PRHDT and CDR2 FYEKMQ (reference sequence). Trimming removed 0 bases from V and 5 bases from J, with 16 bases in between. The CDR3 region has the DNA TGTGCCAGCAGCTTAGGTGGTTGGGATCTGAGGGAGACCCAGTACTTC. It yields the protein CASSLGGWDLRETQYF.

The V and J genes are TRBV25-1 and TRBJ2-7; D might be TRBD1 (7 bases). The CDR3 runs to 15 residues. The germline V and J ends were trimmed by 4 bases and 5 bases, with 18 bases remaining between them. Germline CDR1 MGHDK, CDR2 SYGVNS. The CDR3 nucleotides read TGTGCCAGCAGTGGGACAGGAGGGTGGAGAGACGAGCAGTACTTC. This codes for CASSGTGGWRDEQYF.

This clone was counted once. The V and J genes are TRBV9 and TRBJ2-5, with D perhaps TRBD2 (6 bases). Germline CDR1 is SGDLS and CDR2 is YYNGEE. The V gene lost 6 bases and the J gene lost 5 bases, with 17 bases spanning the gap. This CDR3 has 14 amino acids. The CDR3 sequence is CASTKGPREETQYF. CDR3 bases: TGTGCCAGCACCAAGGGGCCTCGGGAGGAGACCCAGTACTTC. Combining the CDR3 with reference TRBV9 and TRBJ2-5 gives the whole variable domain DSGVTQTPKHLITATGQRVTLRCSPRSGDLSVYWYQQSLDQGLQFLIQYYNGEERAKGNILERFSAQQFPDLHSELNLSSLELGDSALYFCASTKGPREETQYFGPGTRLLVL.

J is TRBJ2-5 and V is TRBV7-8, with D unresolved. Germline CDR1 is SGHVS and CDR2 is FQNEAQ. This CDR3 has 12 amino acids. Trimming pared 7 bases from V and 6 bases from J, leaving 12 bases between. CDR3 DNA: TGTGCCAGCACCCCCCAAACGCAGACCCAGTACTTC. Protein: CASTPQTQTQYF.

V and J are TRBV9 and TRBJ2-7; 9 bases align to TRBD1. Trimming cost V 4 bases and J 5 bases; bases outside gene matches: 10. Germline-derived CDR1 and CDR2 are SGDLS and YYNGEE. This CDR3 has 15 residues. The CDR3 bases are TGTGCCAGCAGCCCGTGGGGGACAGGGAAAAACGAGCAGTACTTC. This encodes CASSPWGTGKNEQYF.

The chain joins TRBV2 to TRBJ2-3; D is ambiguous. Germline V gene sequence: CDR1 SNHLY, CDR2 FYNNEI. V shed 0 bases and J shed 12 bases, with 10 bases lying between them. This CDR3 is 12 amino acids long. The CDR3 DNA reads TGTGCCAGCAGTGAAGCGGTAAAGGCCCAGTATTTT. Translating gives CASSEAVKAQYF.

The chain has TRBV6-4 and TRBJ2-1; tentatively, D is TRBD2 (7 bases). Germline V lookup: CDR1 MRHNA, CDR2 SNTAGT. V was pared by 0 bases and J by 6 bases, with 18 bases between. This CDR3 region has 17 residues. This CDR3 reads CASSDSRGGRPCNEQFF. CDR3 coding DNA: TGTGCCAGCAGTGACTCGAGGGGGGGACGGCCCTGCAATGAGCAGTTCTTC.

V gene TRBV10-3 combines with J gene TRBJ2-7; possible D gene TRBD2, 6 bases. This CDR3 has 17 residues. V was shortened by 2 bases and J by 0 bases, with 17 bases between the two germline ends. CDR1 ENHRY and CDR2 SYGVKD come from the germline V gene. The CDR3 nucleotides read TGTGCCATCAGTGAGCGTCAGGGACTTAAAAGCTCCTACGAGCAGTACTTC. Protein sequence: CAISERQGLKSSYEQYF.

This rearrangement joins TRBV28 to TRBJ2-7, with 10 bases matching TRBD2. The germline gives CDR1 MDHEN, CDR2 SYDVKM. This CDR3 has 16 residues. Germline trimming cut 3 bases from V and 2 bases from J; bases unmatched to any gene: 7. The CDR3 sequence is CASSFKGTSVAYEQYF. The CDR3 nucleotides read TGTGCCAGCAGTTTCAAGGGGACTAGCGTGGCCTACGAGCAGTACTTC.

The rearrangement uses TRBV7-2 and TRBJ2-2, with 8 bases lining up with TRBD1. The CDR3 spans 16 residues. V shed 5 bases and J 0 bases; nucleotides not matched to a gene: 5. Looked up from germline, CDR1 is SGHTA and CDR2 is FQGNSA. The CDR3, as DNA: TGTGCCAGCAGCCTAACAGGGGGAACGAACACCGGGGAGCTGTTTTTT. As protein: CASSLTGGTNTGELFF.

The genes are TRBV9 and TRBJ2-7, with D perhaps TRBD1 or TRBD2 (5 bases each). Per the germline V gene, CDR1 is SGDLS and CDR2 is YYNGEE. V was clipped by 0 bases and J by 5 bases, with 9 bases between them. This CDR3 spans 13 amino acids. In nucleotides, the CDR3 is TGTGCCAGCAGCGTAGAAGGGGAGCACGAGCAGTACTTC. Translating it yields CASSVEGEHEQYF.